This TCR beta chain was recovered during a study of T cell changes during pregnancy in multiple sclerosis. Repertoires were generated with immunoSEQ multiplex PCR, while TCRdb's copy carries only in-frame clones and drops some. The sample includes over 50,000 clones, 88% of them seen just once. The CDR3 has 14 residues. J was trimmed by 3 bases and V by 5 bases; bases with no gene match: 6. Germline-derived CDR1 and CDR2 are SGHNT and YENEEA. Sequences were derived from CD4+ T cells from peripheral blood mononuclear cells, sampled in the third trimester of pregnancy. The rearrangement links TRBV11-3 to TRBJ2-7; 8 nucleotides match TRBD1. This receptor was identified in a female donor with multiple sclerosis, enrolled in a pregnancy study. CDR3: CASSRRQGSYEQYF. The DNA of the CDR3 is TGTGCCAGCAGCCGTCGACAGGGGAGCTACGAGCAGTACTTC. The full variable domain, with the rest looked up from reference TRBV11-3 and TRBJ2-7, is EAGVVQSPRYKIIEKKQPVAFWCNPISGHNTLYWYLQNLGQGPELLIRYENEEAVDDSQLPKDRFSAERLKGVDSTLKIQPAELGDSAVYLCASSRRQGSYEQYFGPGTRLTVT.